These 27 T cell receptor beta chains came from one sample sequenced in a study of blood T cells in healthy people across ages. Next came a second PCR, run for about 6 to 11 cycles, which used a sample-barcoded 5' primer along with a J-beta primer mix. TCRdb reanalysed the 5' RACE reads using MiXCR and keeps one entry per CDR3 protein. Of approximately 960,000 distinct CDR3 sequences listed, about 29% are singletons. The sample also formed part of further work on T cells of mothers and their children.

The sequenced sample consisted of blood. These receptors were collected from a woman in her thirties or forties in good health.

This clonotype came up a few times. The chain combines TRBV29-1 with TRBJ1-4, with D unresolved. Trimming removed 3 bases from V and 8 bases from J, with 7 bases in between. CDR1 SQVTM and CDR2 ANQGSEA come from the germline V gene. The CDR3 consists of 11 residues. The CDR3, as DNA: TGCAGCGTTGACCTGGGAGAAAAACTGTTTTTT. Translating it yields CSVDLGEKLFF.

The count of this clonotype is one. The chain recombines TRBV28 with TRBJ1-1; 8 bases align to TRBD1. Germline V gene sequence: CDR1 MDHEN, CDR2 SYDVKM. V trimming: 7 bases; J trimming: 1 base; junction bases outside the gene matches: 11. This CDR3 is built from 16 residues. The CDR3 loop reads CASTPSGGKGNTEAFF. The CDR3 DNA reads TGTGCCAGCACCCCTTCAGGGGGCAAGGGGAACACTGAAGCTTTCTTT.

There are many counts of this clonotype. The chain uses TRBV9 and TRBJ2-3, with TRBD2 as a possible D gene (5 bases). Germline V gene sequence: CDR1 SGDLS, CDR2 YYNGEE. V lost 4 bases and J 5 bases, leaving 17 bases between the germline ends. This CDR3 has 15 amino acids. The CDR3 sequence: CASSLGVASGDTQYF. The CDR3 DNA reads TGTGCCAGCAGCCTCGGCGTAGCGAGTGGAGATACGCAGTATTTT.

This clonotype showed up many times. CDR3 DNA sequence: TGTGCCAGCCTGGGCGGGAACACTGAAGCTTTCTTT. It yields the protein CASLGGNTEAFF. The chain carries TRBV6-6 and TRBJ1-1; D is unresolved. CDR3 length: 12 amino acids. Germline lookup yields CDR1 MNHNY and CDR2 SVGAGI (reference sequence). V was trimmed by 8 bases and J by 1 base, leaving 8 bases between them.

In its sample, this clonotype was seen many times. The gene calls are TRBV20-1 and TRBJ2-7; 8 bases line up with TRBD1. From germline, CDR1 is DFQATT and CDR2 SNEGSKA (reference sequence). The V and J ends lost 6 bases and 0 bases, in that order; junction bases with no gene match: 10. The CDR3 length is 15 residues. The chain's CDR3 is CSATPGTGYSYEQYF. The CDR3 region has the DNA TGCAGTGCCACGCCAGGGACAGGATACTCCTACGAGCAGTACTTC.

This clonotype was counted only a few times. V and J are TRBV3-1 and TRBJ2-4; D call uncertain. The J call may be faulty, since TRBJ2-5 better matches the DNA end. The CDR3 is made up of 14 amino acids. Germline lookup yields CDR1 LGHDT and CDR2 YNNKEL (reference sequence). This CDR3 reads CASSQVAGTETQYF. The CDR3 DNA reads as TGTGCCAGCAGCCAAGTTGCCGGAACGGAGACCCAGTACTTC.

This rearrangement joins TRBV20-1 to TRBJ1-1, with D maybe TRBD1 (6 bases). V lost 3 bases, J lost 4 bases, and 18 bases lay in between. The CDR3 is made up of 15 amino acids. The germline CDR1 and CDR2 sequences are DFQATT and SNEGSKA (reference sequence). CDR3 nucleotides: TGCAGTGCTAGGGACCGCTGGGGGGGCCTCACTGAAGCTTTCTTT. Protein: CSARDRWGGLTEAFF.

The CDR3 DNA is TGTGCCAGCAGCCCCACACAGGGGTGGACAGATACGCAGTATTTT. This sequence encodes CASSPTQGWTDTQYF. The chain recombines TRBV12-3 or TRBV12-4 with TRBJ2-3; 7 bases match TRBD1. The length of the CDR3 is 15 residues. J lost 3 bases, V lost 6 bases, and 9 bases had no gene match.

V and J are TRBV29-1 and TRBJ2-4, with D perhaps TRBD1 or TRBD2 (5 bases each). Trimming took off 0 bases at V and 6 bases at J, with 15 bases between the two ends. Germline lookup yields CDR1 SQVTM and CDR2 ANQGSEA. The CDR3 extends over 15 amino acids. The CDR3 nucleotides read TGCAGCGTTGAAGATGGGACGACAGACCCAAACATTCAGTACTTC. Translated, it gives CSVEDGTTDPNIQYF.

This clonotype was observed a handful of times. A much larger clone differs by one base, so this may be a read error. The DNA of the CDR3 is TGTGCCAGCAGTTCGGGGGTCGCTGGGGCCAACGTCCGGACTTTC. Protein: CASSSGVAGANVRTF. The genes are TRBV12-3 or TRBV12-4 and TRBJ2-6; D is possibly TRBD2 (6 bases). There are 15 residues in the CDR3.

About this clonotype itself: This may be a read error: a much more frequent sequence differs by one nucleotide. The CDR3 is CARSQEVRGGSYNEQFF. CDR3 sequence (DNA): TGTGCCAGAAGCCAAGAAGTCCGGGGGGGGTCCTACAATGAGCAGTTCTTC. The chain uses TRBV3-1 and TRBJ2-1, with TRBD2 identical over 8 bases. CDR1 and CDR2 (germline): LGHDT, YNNKEL (reference sequence). This CDR3 has 17 residues.

This chain uses TRBV7-9 with TRBJ1-2; TRBD1 is a possible D gene (5 bases). V was cut by 5 bases and J by 6 bases, with 16 bases left in between. The germline V gene encodes CDR1 SEHNR and CDR2 FQNEAQ (reference sequence). The CDR3 extends over 14 amino acids. In DNA, the CDR3 is TGTGCCAGCAGCCCGTCCGAGGCAGGGCATGGCTACACCTTC. The encoded protein is CASSPSEAGHGYTF. The variable domain in full, completed from reference TRBV7-9 and TRBJ1-2, reads DTGVSQNPRHKITKRGQNVTFRCDPISEHNRLYWYRQTLGQGPEFLTYFQNEAQLEKSRLLSDRFSAERPKGSFSTLEIQRTEQGDSAMYLCASSPSEAGHGYTFGSGTRLTVV.

This clonotype has only a few counts. The junction and the germline gene differ at one end; a read error may be behind it. The chain uses TRBV7-8 and TRBJ1-1; 7 nucleotides align to TRBD1. This CDR3 has 14 residues. Per germline, CDR1 SGHVS and CDR2 FQNEAQ. The CDR3 DNA reads TGCGCCAGCAGCTACGACAGGGAGGACACTGAAGCTTTCTTT. The encoded protein is CASSYDREDTEAFF.

The gene calls are TRBV19 and TRBJ1-5, with TRBD1 matching over 7 bases. V trimming: 5 bases; J trimming: 4 bases; junction bases outside the gene matches: 5. This CDR3 contains 14 residues. CDR1 and CDR2 (germline): LNHDA, SQIVND (reference sequence). For the CDR3, the DNA is TGTGCCAGTAGTCACCCAGGGGGTAATCAGCCCCAGCATTTT. It codes for CASSHPGGNQPQHF.

To note about this clonotype: A read error may explain this, as a much larger clone is one base away. CDR3 loop: CASGLSGDSYGCTF. Written as DNA, the CDR3 is TGCGCCAGCGGTCTATCGGGGGACTCCTATGGCTGCACCTTC. The chain has TRBV4-3 and TRBJ1-2, with a weak D call TRBD1 (5 bases). This CDR3 contains 14 residues. Germline V gives CDR1 LGHNA, CDR2 YSLEER.

V usage is TRBV5-1 and J usage is TRBJ2-5, with TRBD1 matching over 8 bases. The length of the CDR3 is 16 residues. Germline V gives CDR1 SGHRS, CDR2 YFSETQ. The V segment lost 0 bases and the J segment 1 base; nucleotides outside the gene matches: 5. The CDR3 DNA reads TGCGCCAGCAGCTTGGGTCTTGGGACAGGCCAAGAGACCCAGTACTTC. Translating it yields CASSLGLGTGQETQYF.

V is TRBV6-5 and J is TRBJ1-5; 7 bases are shared with TRBD1. This CDR3 is built from 15 residues. The trim removed 2 bases at V and 1 base at J, leaving 2 bases unmatched. Germline CDR1 and CDR2: MNHEY and SVGAGI. This chain's CDR3 is CASSYTGQSNQPQHF. The DNA of the CDR3 is TGTGCCAGCAGTTACACGGGACAGAGCAATCAGCCCCAGCATTTT.

This clonotype was picked up many times. The chain has TRBV20-1 and TRBJ2-7; D possibly corresponds to TRBD1 (5 bases). Germline CDR1 and CDR2: DFQATT and SNEGSKA (reference sequence). V lost 1 base and J 5 bases, leaving 12 bases between the germline ends. The CDR3 has 13 amino acids. The CDR3, as DNA: TGCAGTGCTAGAGCTTCAGGGTTCAACGAGCAGTACTTC. Translated, it gives CSARASGFNEQYF.

This clonotype was recorded a few times. The chain combines TRBV28 with TRBJ1-1; the match to TRBD1 covers 8 bases. V dropped 3 bases and J dropped 4; count of bases not matched to a gene: 10. The CDR3 runs to 16 residues. Germline CDR1 and CDR2: MDHEN and SYDVKM. The CDR3 DNA reads as TGTGCCAGCAGTTTTCCCTCAGGGGGCTTGGTCACTGAAGCTTTCTTT. Amino acid sequence: CASSFPSGGLVTEAFF.

Note on this clonotype: A junction end diverges from the germline sequence, so it may reflect a read error. The rearrangement joins TRBV7-2 to TRBJ2-3; D gene uncertain. The germline CDR1 and CDR2 sequences are SGHTA and FQGNSA. The CDR3 length is 13 residues. For the CDR3, the DNA is TGTGCCAGCAGCTCCCGGTCCACAGATACGCGGTATTTT. It yields the protein CASSSRSTDTRYF. The complete variable domain, with remaining parts taken from reference TRBV7-2 and TRBJ2-3, reads GAGVSQSPSNKVTEKGKDVELRCDPISGHTALYWYRQSLGQGLEFLIYFQGNSAPDKSGLPSDRFSAERTGGSVSTLTIQRTQQEDSAVYLCASSSRSTDTRYFGPGTRLTVL.

This clonotype was detected ten times or more. V usage is TRBV9 and J usage is TRBJ2-1, with D perhaps TRBD1 (5 bases). V lost 0 bases, J lost 0 bases, and 10 bases lay in between. The V gene's germline CDR1 is SGDLS and CDR2 YYNGEE. The CDR3 runs 16 residues. CDR3 coding DNA: TGTGCCAGCAGCGTAGGTCACAGGAGCTCCTACAATGAGCAGTTCTTC. It translates to CASSVGHRSSYNEQFF.

This clonotype was recorded once. The V and J genes are TRBV28 and TRBJ1-1; the D is unclear. V lost 2 bases, J lost 1 base, and 11 bases lay in between. The CDR3 has 15 residues. In germline, CDR1 is MDHEN, CDR2 SYDVKM. In nucleotides, the CDR3 is TGTGCCAGCAGTTTAAGAATAGTAGGGAACACTGAAGCTTTCTTT. As protein: CASSLRIVGNTEAFF. Supplemented by reference TRBV28 and TRBJ1-1, the full variable domain reads DVKVTQSSRYLVKRTGEKVFLECVQDMDHENMFWYRQDPGLGLRLIYFSYDVKMKEKGDIPEGYSVSREKKERFSLILESASTNQTSMYLCASSLRIVGNTEAFFGQGTRLTVV.

This clonotype was recorded at least ten times. The chain couples TRBV20-1 to TRBJ2-3; 9 nucleotides agree with TRBD2. The J segment lost 5 bases and the V segment lost 0 bases, leaving 18 bases of the junction unmatched. The CDR3 loop spans 19 amino acids. Germline values: CDR1 DFQATT, CDR2 SNEGSKA (reference sequence). The CDR3 DNA follows: TGCAGTGCTAGAGATGATTACTCCGGCGGGACTAGCAGGGAAGATACGCAGTATTTT. Its protein is CSARDDYSGGTSREDTQYF.

This chain connects TRBV21-1 to TRBJ2-1; the table names TRBD1, a call not compared with the DNA. TRBV21-1 is reported as a pseudogene. The CDR3 sequence is 18 residues long. CDR3 sequence (DNA): TGTGCCAGCAGCAAAGTACCCACCGGGACAGGCTTTTACAATGAGCAGTTCTTC. Its translation is CASSKVPTGTGFYNEQFF.

Concerning this clonotype itself: A much larger clone lies a single base off, so this may be a read error. The rearrangement links TRBV6-2 or TRBV6-3 to TRBJ2-5, with 9 nucleotides matching TRBD1. There are 16 residues in the CDR3. Germline V CDR1 and CDR2: MNHEY, SVGEGT. CDR3 nucleotide sequence: TGTGCCGGCAGTCCCGGGACAGGGACTCGACAAGAGACCCAGTACTTC. It yields the protein CAGSPGTGTRQETQYF.

This clonotype was detected only a few times. DNA of the CDR3: TGCAGTGCAAAGAGGACAGGGACGGGATCACCCCTCCACTTT. It yields the protein CSAKRTGTGSPLHF. The V call is TRBV20-1, the J call TRBJ1-6; 8 bases match TRBD1. The V gene's germline CDR1 is DFQATT and CDR2 SNEGSKA (reference sequence). J gave up 10 bases and V 6 bases, and 11 bases lay outside the gene matches. The CDR3 extends over 14 amino acids.

About this clonotype: The conserved phenylalanine or tryptophan normally closing the CDR3 is absent here, so this likely arose from a read error. The chain carries TRBV7-3 and TRBJ1-5, with 8 bases that match TRBD1. In germline, CDR1 is SGHTA, CDR2 FQGTGA. The CDR3 extends over 19 amino acids. The J segment lost 0 bases and the V segment lost 1 base, leaving 11 bases of the junction unmatched. The CDR3 DNA reads TGTGCCAGCAGCTTAATGGACAGGGAAGAGTCAAATAGCAATCAGCCCCAGCATTGT. This gives the protein CASSLMDREESNSNQPQHC.